This T cell receptor beta chain was sequenced in a study of Graves' ophthalmopathy and Graves' hyperthyroidism. Clinical symptoms and serum thyroxine were used for diagnosis; TRAb, thyroid ultrasound and orbital computed tomography were also relied on. The sequenced template was RNA, covering the TCR beta CDR3 region. Investigators did first-round RT-PCR with HTBI primers, then second-round multiplex PCR. One entry per CDR3 protein results from TCRdb running MiXCR on the multiplex PCR reads. Of some 1.1 million distinct CDR3 sequences in the sample, approximately 35% were seen once. The specimen was peripheral blood or thyroid tissue (not recorded which). This clonotype was obtained from an adult man with Graves' hyperthyroidism.

The CDR3 sequence is CASSSGPLSGANVLTF. The CDR3 region has the DNA TGTGCCAGCAGCTCGGGACCTCTCTCTGGGGCCAACGTCCTGACTTTC. The chain joins TRBV7-9 to TRBJ2-6; the D gene could be TRBD1 or TRBD2 (5 bases each). V lost 4 bases and J lost 0, with 10 bases in between. Per the germline V gene, CDR1 is SEHNR and CDR2 is FQNEAQ (reference sequence). This CDR3 comprises 16 residues. The full variable domain, completed using reference TRBV7-9 and TRBJ2-6, is DTGVSQNPRHKITKRGQNVTFRCDPISEHNRLYWYRQTLGQGPEFLTYFQNEAQLEKSRLLSDRFSAERPKGSFSTLEIQRTEQGDSAMYLCASSSGPLSGANVLTFGAGSRLTVL.